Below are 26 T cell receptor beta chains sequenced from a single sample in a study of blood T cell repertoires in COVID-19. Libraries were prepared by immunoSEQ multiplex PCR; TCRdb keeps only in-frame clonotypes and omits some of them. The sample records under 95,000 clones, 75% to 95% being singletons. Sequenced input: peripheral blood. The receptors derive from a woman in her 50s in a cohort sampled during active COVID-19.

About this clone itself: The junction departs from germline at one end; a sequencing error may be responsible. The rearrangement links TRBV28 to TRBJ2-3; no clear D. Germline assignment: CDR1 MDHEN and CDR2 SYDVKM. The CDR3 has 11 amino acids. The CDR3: CASSRPPLEEF. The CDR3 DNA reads TGTGCCAGCAGCCGCCCCCCCCTAGAAGAATTT.

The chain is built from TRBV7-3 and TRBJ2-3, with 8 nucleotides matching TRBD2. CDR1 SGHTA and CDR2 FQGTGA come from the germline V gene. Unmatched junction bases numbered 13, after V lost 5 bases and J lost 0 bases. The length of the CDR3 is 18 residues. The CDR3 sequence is CASSPDGLAITSTDTQYF. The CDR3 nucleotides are TGTGCCAGCAGCCCAGATGGACTAGCTATTACTAGCACAGATACGCAGTATTTT.

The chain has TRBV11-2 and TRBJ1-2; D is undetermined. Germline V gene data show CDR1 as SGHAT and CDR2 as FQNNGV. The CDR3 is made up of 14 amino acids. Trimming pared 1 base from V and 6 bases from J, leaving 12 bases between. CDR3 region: CASSLGVTWDGYTF. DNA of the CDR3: TGTGCCAGCAGCTTAGGGGTGACTTGGGATGGCTACACCTTC. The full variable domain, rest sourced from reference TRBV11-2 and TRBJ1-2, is EAGVAQSPRYKIIEKRQSVAFWCNPISGHATLYWYQQILGQGPKLLIQFQNNGVVDDSQLPKDRFSAERLKGVDSTLKIQPAKLEDSAVYLCASSLGVTWDGYTFGSGTRLTVV.

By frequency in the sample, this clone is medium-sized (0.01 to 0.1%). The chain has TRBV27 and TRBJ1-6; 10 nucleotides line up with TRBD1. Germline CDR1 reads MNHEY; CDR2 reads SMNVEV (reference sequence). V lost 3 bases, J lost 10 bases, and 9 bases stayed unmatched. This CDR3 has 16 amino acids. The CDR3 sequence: CASSFIMTGGDSPLHF. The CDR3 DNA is TGTGCCAGCAGTTTCATAATGACAGGGGGCGACTCACCCCTCCACTTT.

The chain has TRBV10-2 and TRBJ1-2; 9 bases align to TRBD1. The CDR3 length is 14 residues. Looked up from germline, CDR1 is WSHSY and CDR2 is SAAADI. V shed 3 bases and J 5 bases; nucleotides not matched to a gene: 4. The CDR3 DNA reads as TGCGCCAGCAGTGAAGGGACAGGGATGTATGGCTACACCTTC. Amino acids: CASSEGTGMYGYTF.

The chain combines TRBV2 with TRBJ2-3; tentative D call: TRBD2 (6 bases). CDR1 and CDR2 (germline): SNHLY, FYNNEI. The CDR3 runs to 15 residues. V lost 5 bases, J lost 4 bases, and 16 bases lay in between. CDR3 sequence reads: CASSPSGEGPDTQYF. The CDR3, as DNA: TGTGCCAGCAGTCCGTCGGGAGAGGGCCCAGATACGCAGTATTTT.

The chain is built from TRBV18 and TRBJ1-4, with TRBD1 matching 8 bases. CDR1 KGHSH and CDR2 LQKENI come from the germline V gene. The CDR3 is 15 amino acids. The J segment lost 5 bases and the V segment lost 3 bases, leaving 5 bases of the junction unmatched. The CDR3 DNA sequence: TGTGCCAGCTCACCGAGGACAGGGCCGAATGAAAAACTGTTTTTT. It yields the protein CASSPRTGPNEKLFF. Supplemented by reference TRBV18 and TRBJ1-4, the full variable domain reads NAGVMQNPRHLVRRRGQEARLRCSPMKGHSHVYWYRQLPEEGLKFMVYLQKENIIDESGMPKERFSAEFPKEGPSILRIQQVVRGDSAAYFCASSPRTGPNEKLFFGSGTQLSVL.

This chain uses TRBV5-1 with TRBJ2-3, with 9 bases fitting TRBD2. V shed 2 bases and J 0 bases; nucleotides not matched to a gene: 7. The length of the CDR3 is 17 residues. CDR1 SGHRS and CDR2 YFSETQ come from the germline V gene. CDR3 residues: CASSFASGTASTDTQYF. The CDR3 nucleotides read TGCGCCAGCAGCTTCGCTAGCGGGACCGCTAGCACAGATACGCAGTATTTT.

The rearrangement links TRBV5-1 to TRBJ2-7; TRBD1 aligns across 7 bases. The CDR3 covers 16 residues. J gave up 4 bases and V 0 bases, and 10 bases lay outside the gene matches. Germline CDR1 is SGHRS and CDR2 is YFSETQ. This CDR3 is CASSLVWDSLMYEQYF. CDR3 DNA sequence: TGCGCCAGCAGCTTGGTCTGGGACAGCCTAATGTACGAGCAGTACTTC. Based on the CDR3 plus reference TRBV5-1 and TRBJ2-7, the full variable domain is KAGVTQTPRYLIKTRGQQVTLSCSPISGHRSVSWYQQTPGQGLQFLFEYFSETQRNKGNFPGRFSGRQFSNSRSEMNVSTLELGDSALYLCASSLVWDSLMYEQYFGPGTRLTVT.

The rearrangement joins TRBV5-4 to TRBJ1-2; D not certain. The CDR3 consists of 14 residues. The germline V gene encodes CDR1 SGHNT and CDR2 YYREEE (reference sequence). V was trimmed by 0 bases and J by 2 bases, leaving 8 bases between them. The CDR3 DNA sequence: TGTGCCAGCAGCTTGGTACAGCGGAACTATGGCTACACCTTC. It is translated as CASSLVQRNYGYTF.

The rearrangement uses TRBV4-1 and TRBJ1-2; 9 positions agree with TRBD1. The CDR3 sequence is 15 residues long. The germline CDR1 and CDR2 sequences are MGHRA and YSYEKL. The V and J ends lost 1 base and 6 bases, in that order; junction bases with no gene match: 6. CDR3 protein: CASSQGGQGKDGYTF. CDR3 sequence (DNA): TGCGCCAGCAGCCAAGGCGGACAGGGGAAGGATGGCTACACCTTC.

The CDR3 here is CATIGSGRVYNEQFF. Here the CDR3 DNA reads TGTGCCACCATTGGGAGCGGGAGGGTATACAATGAGCAGTTCTTC. This sequence joins TRBV2 and TRBJ2-1, with 10 bases matching TRBD2. Germline CDR1 and CDR2: SNHLY and FYNNEI. V lost 10 bases, J lost 4 bases, and 10 bases stayed unmatched. This CDR3 spans 15 amino acids.

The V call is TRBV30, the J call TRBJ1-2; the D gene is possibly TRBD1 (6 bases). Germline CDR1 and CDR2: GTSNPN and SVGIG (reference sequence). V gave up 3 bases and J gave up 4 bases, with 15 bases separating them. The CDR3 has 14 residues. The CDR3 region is CAWRGVGASYGYTF. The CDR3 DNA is TGTGCCTGGAGGGGAGTGGGGGCGAGCTATGGCTACACCTTC. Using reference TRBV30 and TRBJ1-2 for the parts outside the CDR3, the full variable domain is SQTIHQWPATLVQPVGSPLSLECTVEGTSNPNLYWYRQAAGRGLQLLFYSVGIGQISSEVPQNLSASRPQDRQFILSSKKLLLSDSGFYLCAWRGVGASYGYTFGSGTRLTVV.

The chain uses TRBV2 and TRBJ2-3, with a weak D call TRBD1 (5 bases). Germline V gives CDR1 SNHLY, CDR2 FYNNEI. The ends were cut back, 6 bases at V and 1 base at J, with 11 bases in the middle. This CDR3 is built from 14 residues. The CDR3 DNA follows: TGTGCCAGCAGAGGTGGGGCCGGCACAGATACGCAGTATTTT. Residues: CASRGGAGTDTQYF. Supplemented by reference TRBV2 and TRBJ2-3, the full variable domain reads EPEVTQTPSHQVTQMGQEVILRCVPISNHLYFYWYRQILGQKVEFLVSFYNNEISEKSEIFDDQFSVERPDGSNFTLKIRSTKLEDSAMYFCASRGGAGTDTQYFGPGTRLTVL.

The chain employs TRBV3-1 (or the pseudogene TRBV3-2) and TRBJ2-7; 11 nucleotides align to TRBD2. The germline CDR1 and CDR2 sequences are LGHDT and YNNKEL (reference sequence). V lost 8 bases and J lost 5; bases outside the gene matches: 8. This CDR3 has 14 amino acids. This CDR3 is CASRHSGRGHEQYF. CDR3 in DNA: TGTGCCAGCCGTCATAGCGGGAGGGGCCACGAGCAGTACTTC.

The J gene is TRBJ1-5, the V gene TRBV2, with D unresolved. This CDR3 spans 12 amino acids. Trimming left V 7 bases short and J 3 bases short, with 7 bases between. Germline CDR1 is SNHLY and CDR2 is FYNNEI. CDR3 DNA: TGTGCCAGCACCCAGGACAATCAGCCCCAGCATTTT. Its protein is CASTQDNQPQHF.

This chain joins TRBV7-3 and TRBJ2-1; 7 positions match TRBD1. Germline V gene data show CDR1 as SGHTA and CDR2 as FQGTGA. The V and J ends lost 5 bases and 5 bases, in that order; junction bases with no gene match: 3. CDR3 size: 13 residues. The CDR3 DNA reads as TGTGCCAGCAGCAAGGACAGGAACAATGAGCAGTTCTTC. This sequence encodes CASSKDRNNEQFF.

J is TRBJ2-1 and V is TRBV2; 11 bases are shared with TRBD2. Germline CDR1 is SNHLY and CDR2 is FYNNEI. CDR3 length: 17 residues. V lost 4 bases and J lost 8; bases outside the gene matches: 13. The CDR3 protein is CASSALGLAGKGHEQFF. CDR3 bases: TGTGCCAGCAGTGCCCTTGGACTAGCGGGCAAGGGCCATGAGCAGTTCTTC.

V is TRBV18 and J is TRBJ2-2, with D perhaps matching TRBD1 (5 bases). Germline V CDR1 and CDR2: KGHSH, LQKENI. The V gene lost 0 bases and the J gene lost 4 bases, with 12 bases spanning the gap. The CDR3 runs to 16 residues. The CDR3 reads CASSPPNQGPTGELFF. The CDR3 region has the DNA TGTGCCAGCTCACCACCTAACCAGGGTCCCACCGGGGAGCTGTTTTTT. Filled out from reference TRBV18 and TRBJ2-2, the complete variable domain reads NAGVMQNPRHLVRRRGQEARLRCSPMKGHSHVYWYRQLPEEGLKFMVYLQKENIIDESGMPKERFSAEFPKEGPSILRIQQVVRGDSAAYFCASSPPNQGPTGELFFGEGSRLTVL.

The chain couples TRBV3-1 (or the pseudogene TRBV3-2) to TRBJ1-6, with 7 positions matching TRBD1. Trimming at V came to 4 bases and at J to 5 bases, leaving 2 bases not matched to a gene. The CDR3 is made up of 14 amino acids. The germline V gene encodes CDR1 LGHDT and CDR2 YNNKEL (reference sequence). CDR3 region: CASSLTGHNSPLHF. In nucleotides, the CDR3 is TGTGCCAGCAGCCTGACAGGGCATAATTCACCCCTCCACTTT.

The CDR3: CASSPLSGVWNEQFF. DNA for the CDR3: TGTGCCAGCAGCCCCCTTTCAGGGGTATGGAATGAGCAGTTCTTC. V and J are TRBV7-9 and TRBJ2-1; tentatively, D is TRBD1 (6 bases). This CDR3 comprises 15 residues. CDR1 and CDR2 (germline): SEHNR, FQNEAQ (reference sequence). Trimming removed 5 bases from V and 7 bases from J, with 18 bases in between.

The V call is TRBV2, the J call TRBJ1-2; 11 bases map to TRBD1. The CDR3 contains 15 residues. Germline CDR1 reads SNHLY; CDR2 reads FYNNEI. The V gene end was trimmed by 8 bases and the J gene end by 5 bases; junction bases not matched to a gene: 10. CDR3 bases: TGTGCCAGCTGGGTGCCGGGACAGGGGGGATATGGCTACACCTTC. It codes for CASWVPGQGGYGYTF.

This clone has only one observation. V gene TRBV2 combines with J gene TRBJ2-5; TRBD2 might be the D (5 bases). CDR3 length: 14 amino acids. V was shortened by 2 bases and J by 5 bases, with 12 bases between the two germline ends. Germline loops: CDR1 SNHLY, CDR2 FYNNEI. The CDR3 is CASSEWTGGETQYF. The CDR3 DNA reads TGTGCCAGCAGTGAATGGACTGGTGGCGAGACCCAGTACTTC.

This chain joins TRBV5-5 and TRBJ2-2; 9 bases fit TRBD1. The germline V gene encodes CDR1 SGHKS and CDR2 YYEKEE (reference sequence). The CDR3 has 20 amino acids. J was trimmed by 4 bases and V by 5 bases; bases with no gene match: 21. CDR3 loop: CASRRSRGQGTTVGTGELFF. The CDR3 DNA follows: TGTGCCAGCAGACGGTCCCGCGGACAGGGGACAACGGTTGGCACCGGGGAGCTGTTTTTT.

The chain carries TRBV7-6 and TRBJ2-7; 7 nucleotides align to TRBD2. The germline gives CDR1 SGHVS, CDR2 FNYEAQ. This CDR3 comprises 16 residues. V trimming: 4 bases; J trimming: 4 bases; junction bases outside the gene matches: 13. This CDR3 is CASSSRRGDTRYEQYF. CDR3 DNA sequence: TGTGCCAGCAGCTCGCGTCGGGGGGATACTAGGTACGAGCAGTACTTC. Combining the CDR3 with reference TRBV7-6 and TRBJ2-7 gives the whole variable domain GAGVSQSPRYKVTKRGQDVALRCDPISGHVSLYWYRQALGQGPEFLTYFNYEAQQDKSGLPNDRFSAERPEGSISTLTIQRTEQRDSAMYRCASSSRRGDTRYEQYFGPGTRLTVT.

The CDR3 protein is CAISEDRGPQGYTF. The CDR3 coding sequence is TGTGCCATCAGTGAGGACAGGGGGCCTCAGGGCTACACCTTC. V usage is TRBV10-3 and J usage is TRBJ1-2; 10 bases agree with TRBD1. The trim removed 2 bases at V and 8 bases at J, leaving 5 bases unmatched. The germline V gene encodes CDR1 ENHRY and CDR2 SYGVKD. The CDR3 has 14 amino acids.